This T cell receptor beta chain comes out of a study of T-cell reconstitution after alpha-beta-depleted transplantation in children. Study-level points and caveats: T-cell numbers and diversity, one year after transplant, stemmed largely from T cells that were newly produced. Two months or so post-transplant, alpha-beta T cells reportedly derived from several hundred expanded graft clones.

As it was prepared, the TCRbeta library received unique molecular identifiers. TCRdb reprocessed the PCR reads via MiXCR and lists one record per CDR3 protein. The table lists 400,000 to 550,000 distinct CDR3 sequences, roughly a tenth of them singletons. Germline lookup yields CDR1 MNHEY and CDR2 SVGAGI. Trimming removed 2 bases from V and 8 bases from J, with 12 bases in between. This CDR3 comprises 13 residues. This clonotype was recorded at least ten times. Its cognate antigen is unknown. V gene TRBV6-5 combines with J gene TRBJ1-1, with D uncertain. Sequencing used PBMCs, obtained before TCRalphabeta/CD19-depleted stem cell transplant. This TCR came from a child aged 2 to 10 with inherited bone marrow failure, due to receive a stem cell transplant. CDR3 nucleotide sequence: TGTGCCAGCAGTTACGACTTTGGACTAGAAGCTTTCTTT. Translation gives CASSYDFGLEAFF.